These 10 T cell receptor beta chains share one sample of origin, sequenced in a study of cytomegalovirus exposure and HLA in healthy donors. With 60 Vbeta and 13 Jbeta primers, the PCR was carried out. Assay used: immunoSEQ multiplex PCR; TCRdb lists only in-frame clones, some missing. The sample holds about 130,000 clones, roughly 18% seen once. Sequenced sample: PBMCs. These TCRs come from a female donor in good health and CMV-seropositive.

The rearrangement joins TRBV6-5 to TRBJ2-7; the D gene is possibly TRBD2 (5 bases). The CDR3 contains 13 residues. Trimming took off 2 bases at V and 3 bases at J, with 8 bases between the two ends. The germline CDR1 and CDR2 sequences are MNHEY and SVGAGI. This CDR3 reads CASSYGEFYEQYF. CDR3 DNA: TGTGCCAGCAGTTACGGGGAGTTCTACGAGCAGTACTTC.

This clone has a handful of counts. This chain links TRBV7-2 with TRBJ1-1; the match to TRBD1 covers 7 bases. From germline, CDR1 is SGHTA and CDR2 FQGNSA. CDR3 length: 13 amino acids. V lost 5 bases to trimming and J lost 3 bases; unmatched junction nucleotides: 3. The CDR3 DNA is TGTGCCAGCAGCGGGGACAGCTACACTGAAGCTTTCTTT. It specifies CASSGDSYTEAFF.

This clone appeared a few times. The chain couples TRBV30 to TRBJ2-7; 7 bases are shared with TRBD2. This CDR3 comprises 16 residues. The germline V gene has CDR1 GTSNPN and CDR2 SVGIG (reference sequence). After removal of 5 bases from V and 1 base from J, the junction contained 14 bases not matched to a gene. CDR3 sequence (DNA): TGTGCCTGGTCCTTGACGGGAGGCTCACTTTCCTACGAGCAGTACTTC. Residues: CAWSLTGGSLSYEQYF.

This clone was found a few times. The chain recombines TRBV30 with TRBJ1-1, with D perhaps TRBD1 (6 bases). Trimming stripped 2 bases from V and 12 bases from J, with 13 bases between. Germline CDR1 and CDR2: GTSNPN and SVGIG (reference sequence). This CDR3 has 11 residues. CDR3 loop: CAWSIQQGTFF. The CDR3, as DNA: TGTGCCTGGAGTATTCAACAGGGAACTTTCTTT.

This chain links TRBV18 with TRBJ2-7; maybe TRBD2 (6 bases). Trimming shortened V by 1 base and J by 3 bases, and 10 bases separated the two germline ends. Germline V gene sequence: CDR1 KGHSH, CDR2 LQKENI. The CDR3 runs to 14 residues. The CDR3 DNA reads TGTGCCAGCTCACCACAGATGGGAGGCTACGAGCAGTACTTC. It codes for CASSPQMGGYEQYF.

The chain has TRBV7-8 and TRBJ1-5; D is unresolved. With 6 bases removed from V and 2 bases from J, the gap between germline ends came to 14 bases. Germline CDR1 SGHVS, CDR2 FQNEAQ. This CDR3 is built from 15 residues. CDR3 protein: CASSSTGSGNQPQHF. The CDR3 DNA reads TGTGCCAGCAGTTCGACGGGGTCAGGCAATCAGCCCCAGCATTTT.

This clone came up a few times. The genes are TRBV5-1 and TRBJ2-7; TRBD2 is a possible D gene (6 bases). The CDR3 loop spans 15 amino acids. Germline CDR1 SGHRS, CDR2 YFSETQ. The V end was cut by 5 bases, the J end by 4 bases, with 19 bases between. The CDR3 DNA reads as TGCGCCAGCAGGGAACCGGGACTGGAACTATACGAGCAGTACTTC. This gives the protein CASREPGLELYEQYF.

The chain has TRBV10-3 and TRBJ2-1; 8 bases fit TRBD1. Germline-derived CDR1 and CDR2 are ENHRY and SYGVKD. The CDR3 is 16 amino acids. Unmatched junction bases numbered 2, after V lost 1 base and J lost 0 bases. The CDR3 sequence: CAISEWDRTSYNEQFF. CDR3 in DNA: TGTGCCATCAGTGAGTGGGACAGGACCTCCTACAATGAGCAGTTCTTC.

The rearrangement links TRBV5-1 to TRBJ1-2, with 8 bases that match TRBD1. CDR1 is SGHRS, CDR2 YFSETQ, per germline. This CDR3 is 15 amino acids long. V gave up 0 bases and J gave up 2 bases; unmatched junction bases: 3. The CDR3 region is CASSLGAGGNYGYTF. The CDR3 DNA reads TGCGCCAGCAGCTTGGGAGCAGGGGGCAACTATGGCTACACCTTC.

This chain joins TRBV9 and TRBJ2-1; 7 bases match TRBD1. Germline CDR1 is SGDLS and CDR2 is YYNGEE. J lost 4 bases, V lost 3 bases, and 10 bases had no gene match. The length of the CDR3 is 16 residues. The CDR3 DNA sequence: TGTGCCAGCAGCGCTGGGACAGCGCACATTTACAATGAGCAGTTCTTC. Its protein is CASSAGTAHIYNEQFF.